The 4 T cell receptor beta chains given below trace back to one sample, sequenced in a study of a mutant IDH1 vaccine in newly diagnosed glioma. Produced via immunoSEQ multiplex PCR; TCRdb's table is partial and in-frame only. This sample has over 60,000 clones, with 75% to 90% found just once. Time point meaning: week 11, during vaccination. Vaccine doses each comprised 300 ug of mutant IDH1 20-mer peptide, with topical imiquimod. No cognate antigen is known for these TCRs. The specimen comprised PBMCs, sampled from a glioma patient whose treatment included an IDH1 peptide vaccine. These receptors all stem from a man in his forties with glioma.

The rearrangement joins TRBV28 to TRBJ1-1; D possibly corresponds to TRBD1 (6 bases). This CDR3 is 15 amino acids long. Trimming removed 6 bases from V and 1 base from J, with 15 bases in between. Germline lookup yields CDR1 MDHEN and CDR2 SYDVKM. The CDR3 bases are TGTGCCAGCAGACCTCCGGACAGATGGAACACTGAAGCTTTCTTT. It specifies CASRPPDRWNTEAFF.

CDR3 sequence reads: CASSAQGSPTDTQYF. CDR3 bases: TGCGCCAGCAGCGCGCAGGGTTCTCCAACAGATACGCAGTATTTT. The rearrangement joins TRBV4-1 to TRBJ2-3; possible D gene TRBD1, 5 bases. This CDR3 comprises 15 residues. Germline V gives CDR1 MGHRA, CDR2 YSYEKL. The V end was cut by 5 bases, the J end by 3 bases, with 15 bases between.

CDR3 protein: CASSPFSGSSYNEQFF. For the CDR3, the DNA is TGTGCCAGCAGCCCGTTTTCGGGAAGCTCCTACAATGAGCAGTTCTTC. V and J are TRBV7-8 and TRBJ2-1; D perhaps matches TRBD2 (5 bases). V lost 5 bases and J lost 0, with 14 bases in between. The CDR3 length is 16 residues. Germline V CDR1 and CDR2: SGHVS, FQNEAQ.

This rearrangement joins TRBV6-4 to TRBJ1-6; 7 bases line up with TRBD1. The CDR3 runs to 11 residues. With V trimmed by 11 bases and J by 13 bases, 8 bases remained unmatched. Germline V CDR1 and CDR2: MRHNA, SNTAGT. CDR3 in amino acids: CAFRQGPPLHF. The CDR3 DNA reads as TGTGCCTTTAGACAGGGCCCCCCCCTCCACTTT.